This T cell receptor beta chain was identified during a study of somatic mutations in cytotoxic T cells in rheumatoid arthritis (dated by TCRdb to the late 2010s). Concerning the study at large: Right after diagnosis and prior to the start of any treatment, approximately 30 ml EDTA of peripheral blood was drawn from patients. Some V beta antibody-stained T-cell populations were flow-sorted on a FACSAria II or Sony SH800 at nearly 100% purity, and sorted V beta1+ cells also underwent TCRB sequencing. The study asked whether expanded CD8+ T-cell clones in newly diagnosed, untreated rheumatoid arthritis carry somatic mutations, and used TCRB deep sequencing to characterize clonality. TCRB deep sequencing was performed for more than 50 rheumatoid arthritis patients and approximately 18 healthy controls. The median ages of the patient and control groups were essentially identical.

From the cysteine through the phenylalanine, the CDR3 covers 14 amino acids. Only the CDR3 region is kept as DNA, spanning 42 bases read in frame from base 1. CDR1 LGHNA and CDR2 YNFKEQ were looked up in the germline V gene. Relative to germline, V is 0 bases shorter and J is 5 bases shorter, with 7 bases between their ends. As for this clone: The specificity of this receptor is unknown. Base qualities are not at hand, and no much larger clone is one base apart.

The immunoSEQ assay was applied to genomic DNA for TCRB CDR3 sequencing. In the original analysis: When patient CD8+ clones exceeding 1% were checked against published virus-specific TCRB sequences, only a few matched. Nothing other than productive TCRB rearrangements was included in the analyses. Defining a clone by its unique TCRB CDR3 sequence, the study calculated clonality as a productive clonality index derived from Shannon entropy. To calculate repertoire overlap between two samples, the template counts of each clone were considered relative to each sample's total templates. Flow cytometry-measured V-gene usage correlated with V-gene usage from TCRB sequencing, with a Spearman r of 0.61. In TCRdb, the immuneACCESS table is reduced to in-frame sequences with V and J assigned. These tables do not hold every clone; where another copy was compared, an unresolved V gene accounts for under half, and the others remain unexplained. Clone size and V and J calls were adopted from that table, with D and trimming inferred from the DNA. In all, the sample holds about 23,000 clones, and about 77% of those were seen once. The ten largest clones add up to around 10% of the sample.

The study at large found these results: The slight TRBV07 underrepresentation in patients was not adjusted for multiple comparisons. It was unknown which antigens the expanded CD8+ clones targeted, and their absence from virus-specific databases did not exclude viral specificity. Healthy controls showed no age-related increase in CD8+ clonality, whereas patients did (Spearman r ~ 0.49). CD8+ T-cell clonality in rheumatoid arthritis patients was not significantly different from that in age-matched healthy controls. In about an eighth of the roughly 65 patients, more than 20% of CD8+ cells belonged to the largest CD8+ clone, while several identical CD8+ TCRB sequences were shared between blood and synovial fluid.

Positive magnetic bead selection on an AutoMACS was used to isolate CD4+ and CD8+ cells, with flow cytometry used to check purity. After a first flow cytometry screen using a TCR V beta antibody panel, clonal expansions were characterized through TCRB deep sequencing of sorted CD8+ fractions. Peripheral blood mononuclear cells were isolated by Ficoll-Paque PLUS density gradient separation. Nucleospin Tissue or Tissue XS kits were used to extract DNA from CD4-enriched, CD8-enriched or PBMC samples, and a Qubit 2.0 fluorometer was used for quantification. This sequence uses TRBV4-2 and TRBJ2-2; the D gene cannot be resolved reliably. The receptor was isolated from an adult with rheumatoid arthritis. Sequencing input: CD8+ T cells sorted from blood. For the CDR3, the sequence is CASSQDQGTGELFF. The nucleotides read TGTGCCAGCAGCCAAGATCAAGGAACCGGGGAGCTGTTTTTT.